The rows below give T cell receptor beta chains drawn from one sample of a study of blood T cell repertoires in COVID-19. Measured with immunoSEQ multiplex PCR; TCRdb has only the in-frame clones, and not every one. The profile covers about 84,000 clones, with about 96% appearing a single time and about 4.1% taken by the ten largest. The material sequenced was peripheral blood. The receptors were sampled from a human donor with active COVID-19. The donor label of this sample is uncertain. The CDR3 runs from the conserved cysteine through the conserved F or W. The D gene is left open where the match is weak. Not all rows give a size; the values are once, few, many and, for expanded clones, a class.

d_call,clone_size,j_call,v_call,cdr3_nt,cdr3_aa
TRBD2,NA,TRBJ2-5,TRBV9,TGTGCCAGCAGCGTACTGGCTAGCGGGCAAGAGACCCAGTACTTC,CASSVLASGQETQYF
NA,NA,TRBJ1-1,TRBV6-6,TGTGCCAGCAGTCGTACTGCCCTGGTCTTT,CASSRTALVF
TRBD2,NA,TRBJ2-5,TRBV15,TGTGCCACCAGCAGAGATTTGCCCAGCGGGGGACAAGAGACCCAGTACTTC,CATSRDLPSGGQETQYF
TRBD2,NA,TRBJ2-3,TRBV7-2,TGTGCCAGCAGCTCCTCCGGGACTAGCGTTGGCACAGATACGCAGTATTTT,CASSSSGTSVGTDTQYF
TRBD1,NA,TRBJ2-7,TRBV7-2,TGTGCCAGCAGCCGAGGGGGCTCCTACGAACAGTACTTC,CASSRGGSYEQYF
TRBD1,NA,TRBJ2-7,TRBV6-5,TGTGCCAGCCACACCCAACAACAGGGGCACCACGAGCAGTACTTC,CASHTQQQGHHEQYF
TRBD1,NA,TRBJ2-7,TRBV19,TGTGCCAGTACCAGGGACAGGGTCTACGAGCAGTACTTC,CASTRDRVYEQYF
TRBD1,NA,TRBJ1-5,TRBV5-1,TGCGCCAGCAGCGCGACCGGGACAGGCGACCAGCCCCAGCATTTT,CASSATGTGDQPQHF
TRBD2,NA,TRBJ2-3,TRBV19,TGTGCCAGTAGGGCCGGGACTAGCGGGAGCACAGATACGCAGTATTTT,CASRAGTSGSTDTQYF
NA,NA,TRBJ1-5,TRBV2,TGTGCCAGCAGAGAACAGACAGGCAATCAGCCCCAGCATTTT,CASREQTGNQPQHF
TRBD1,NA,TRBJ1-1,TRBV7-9,TGTGCCAGCAGCTTAGCGCAGGGGGCTGACGCTGAAGCTTTCTTT,CASSLAQGADAEAFF
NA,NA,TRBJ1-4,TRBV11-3,TGTGCCAGCAGCTTAGCGGGCTCGGGGGAAAAACTGTTTTTT,CASSLAGSGEKLFF
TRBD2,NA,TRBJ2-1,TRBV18,TGTGCCAGCTCACGGATAGCTAGCGGGACTACAGGAGGGAGCTCCTACAATGAGCAGTTCTTC,CASSRIASGTTGGSSYNEQFF
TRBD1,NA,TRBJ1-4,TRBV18,TGTGCCAGCTCACCGACAGGGGGCGCAGGGGCAACTAATGAAAAACTGTTTTTT,CASSPTGGAGATNEKLFF
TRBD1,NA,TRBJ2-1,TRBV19,TGTGCCAGTAACCCTCAGGTTGGTACAGGGGGCAATGAGCAGTTCTTC,CASNPQVGTGGNEQFF
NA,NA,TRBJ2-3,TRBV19,TGTGCCAGTAGTATAGATCAGGCAGACACAGATACGCAGTATTTT,CASSIDQADTDTQYF
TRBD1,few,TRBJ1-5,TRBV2,TGTGCCAGCAGTCAGACAGGGGCCCTTCAGCCCCAGCATTTT,CASSQTGALQPQHF
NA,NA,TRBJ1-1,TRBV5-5,TGTGCCAGCAGCCTACCGGGGGGGCCCGAAGCTTTCTTT,CASSLPGGPEAFF
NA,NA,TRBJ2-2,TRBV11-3,TGTGCCAGCAGCCTCGTGGCAGGGCTGAACACCGGGGAGCTGTTTTTT,CASSLVAGLNTGELFF
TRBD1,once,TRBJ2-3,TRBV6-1,TGTGCCAGCAGTGCGACGGACAGGGGATTCACAGATACGCAGTATTTT,CASSATDRGFTDTQYF
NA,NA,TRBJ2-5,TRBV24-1,TGTGCCACCAGTGATTCCGGGGGTCTGAAAGAGACCCAGTACTTC,CATSDSGGLKETQYF
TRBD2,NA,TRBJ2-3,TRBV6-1,TGTGCCAGCAGTGAATTGGTTGCGGGGGGGAGCACAGATACGCAGTATTTT,CASSELVAGGSTDTQYF
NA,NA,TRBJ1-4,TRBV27,TGTGCCAGCAGCCGGGTCGATTTTTGGAGAGGTCCAACTAATGAAAAACTGTTTTTT,CASSRVDFWRGPTNEKLFF
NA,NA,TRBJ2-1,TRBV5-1,TGCGCCAGCAGCTTGGCGGGCGGGCCAGGGGTCAATGAGCAGTTCTTC,CASSLAGGPGVNEQFF
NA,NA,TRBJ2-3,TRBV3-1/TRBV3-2,TGTGCCAGCAGCCCACCCCTGACTAGCACAGATACGCAGTATTTT,CASSPPLTSTDTQYF
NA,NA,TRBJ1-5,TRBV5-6,TGTGCCAGCAGCAGAAACAGGGTTAGACAGCCCCAGCATTTT,CASSRNRVRQPQHF
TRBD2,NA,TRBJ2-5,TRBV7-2,TGTGCCAGCAGCTTAGCGGCTAGCGGGGGGCAAGAGACCCAGTACTTC,CASSLAASGGQETQYF
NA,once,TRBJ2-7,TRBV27,TGTGCCAGCTCTGTGGGCAGTCTGTACGAGCAGTACTTC,CASSVGSLYEQYF
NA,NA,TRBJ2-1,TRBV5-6,TGTGCCAGCAGCTTGGAAGGGGCCTCCTACAATGAGCAGTTCTTC,CASSLEGASYNEQFF
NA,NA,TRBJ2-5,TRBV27,TGTGCCAGCAGCTGGGATGCGGGCTCGGCCCAGTACTTC,CASSWDAGSAQYF
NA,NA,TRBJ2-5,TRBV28,TGTGCCAGCAGTTTGAGGGGGGGGCTCCAAGAGACCCAGTACTTC,CASSLRGGLQETQYF
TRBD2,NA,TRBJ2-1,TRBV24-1,TGTGCCACCAGTGATTTCGCAGCGGGAGGTTTCTCCTACAATGAGCAGTTCTTC,CATSDFAAGGFSYNEQFF
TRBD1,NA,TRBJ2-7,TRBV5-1,TGCGCCAGCAGCTCACAGGGGAAGGGGGCCTACGAGCAGTACTTC,CASSSQGKGAYEQYF
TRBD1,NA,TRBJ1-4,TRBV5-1,TGCGCCAGCAGCTTGGCCACGGGACAGCCAAGCCGAGGGGAAAAACTGTTTTTT,CASSLATGQPSRGEKLFF
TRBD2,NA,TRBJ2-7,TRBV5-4,TGTGCCAGCAGCCCGGGGGGTTACGAGCAGTACTTC,CASSPGGYEQYF
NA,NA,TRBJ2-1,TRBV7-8,TGTGCCAGCAGCTTAGACAGGTACAATGAGCAGTTCTTC,CASSLDRYNEQFF
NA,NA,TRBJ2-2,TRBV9,TGTGCCAGCAGCCGTGGCGGAAACCCTAACACCGGGGAGCTGTTTTTT,CASSRGGNPNTGELFF
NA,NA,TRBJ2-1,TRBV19,TGTGCCAGTAGTATAGGCGCCCCGGGCAATGAGCAGTTCTTC,CASSIGAPGNEQFF
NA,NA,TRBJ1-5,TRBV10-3,TGTGCCATCAGTGAGAACAGGGCGAATCAGCCCCAGCATTTT,CAISENRANQPQHF
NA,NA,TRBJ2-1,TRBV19,TGTGCCAGTAACCTAAACCCGGGTCACAATGAGCAGTTCTTC,CASNLNPGHNEQFF
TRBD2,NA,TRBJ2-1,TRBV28,TGTGCCAGCAGGAGTGAAGGGTTAGCGGGCCCCTACAATGAGCAGTTCTTC,CASRSEGLAGPYNEQFF
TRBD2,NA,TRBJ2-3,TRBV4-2,TGTGCCAGCAGCCAAAACCGAGCGGGGGGGCCTACAGATACGCAGTATTTT,CASSQNRAGGPTDTQYF